The rows below give T cell receptor beta chains drawn from one sample of a study of shared clonotypes between healthy human individuals. Sequencing used immunoSEQ multiplex PCR; TCRdb keeps in-frame clones, though not all of them. The data contain about 1 million clones, 75% to 80% of them singletons. The sequenced sample consisted of memory CD4+ T cells from PBMCs. Receptor source: a man aged 18-30 years in good health. Some clones in this sample may be carry-over from other donors' samples. Each CDR3 is given with its conserved first and last residue. D genes are given only for firm matches. Clone size, where shown, is once, few, many, or a class for clones that have expanded.

DNA: TGTGCCAGCTCACCCGGACAGGGCGGGAAGCAGCCCCAGCATTTT
CDR3: CASSPGQGGKQPQHF
D: TRBD1
J: TRBJ1-5
V: TRBV18
size: .

DNA: TGTGCCAGTAGACCGGAACTCTCCTACAATGAGCAGTTCTTC
CDR3: CASRPELSYNEQFF
D: .
J: TRBJ2-1
V: TRBV6-6
size: .

DNA: TGTGCCAGCAGTGAATCGGCAGCCCTGCTCTATGGCTACACCTTC
CDR3: CASSESAALLYGYTF
D: .
J: TRBJ1-2
V: TRBV6-1
size: .

DNA: TGTGCCAGCAGCCGGGGACTAGCGGGAGGCTACTACGAGCAGTACTTC
CDR3: CASSRGLAGGYYEQYF
D: TRBD2
J: TRBJ2-7
V: TRBV5-8
size: .

DNA: TGTGCCAGCAGTGCTCTCTCCGGAGTTCGAGAGACCCAGTACTTC
CDR3: CASSALSGVRETQYF
D: .
J: TRBJ2-5
V: TRBV2
size: few

DNA: TGCGCCAGCAGCTTGGAAGGGTTCCTCATGAACACTGAAGCTTTCTTT
CDR3: CASSLEGFLMNTEAFF
D: .
J: TRBJ1-1
V: TRBV5-1
size: once

DNA: TGCGCCAGCAGCTGGGGACGGGGACAGGGAATGGATGAGCAGTTCTTC
CDR3: CASSWGRGQGMDEQFF
D: TRBD1
J: TRBJ2-1
V: TRBV5-1
size: few

DNA: TGTGCCAGCAGTGTGGGCGGACTCGAGCAGTACTTC
CDR3: CASSVGGLEQYF
D: .
J: TRBJ2-7
V: TRBV28
size: many

DNA: TGTGCCAGCAGCTCAACAGCGGGAGGGCGCACCGGGGAGCTGTTTTTT
CDR3: CASSSTAGGRTGELFF
D: TRBD2
J: TRBJ2-2
V: TRBV7-9
size: .

DNA: TGTGCCAGCATTTCTGGGACCACCCATCAGCCCCAGCATTTT
CDR3: CASISGTTHQPQHF
D: .
J: TRBJ1-5
V: TRBV28
size: .

DNA: TGTGCCAGCAGTTTTTTTGCCCAGACTGAAGCTTTCTTT
CDR3: CASSFFAQTEAFF
D: .
J: TRBJ1-1
V: TRBV28
size: once

DNA: TGTGCCAGCAGCCCTACCACCGGGGAGCTGTTTTTT
CDR3: CASSPTTGELFF
D: .
J: TRBJ2-2
V: TRBV7-3
size: .

DNA: TGTGCCAGCAGCCCGCTAGCGGGGACTTCTGGGGCCAACGTCCTGACTTTC
CDR3: CASSPLAGTSGANVLTF
D: TRBD2
J: TRBJ2-6
V: TRBV5-6
size: .

DNA: TGTGCCAGCAGCCCGAGGGGGGCAGGGGACACCGGGGAGCTGTTTTTT
CDR3: CASSPRGAGDTGELFF
D: .
J: TRBJ2-2
V: TRBV11-3
size: .

DNA: TGTGCCAGCAGCTTGGACGGGGGAGGTGAAAAACTGTTTTTT
CDR3: CASSLDGGGEKLFF
D: .
J: TRBJ1-4
V: TRBV5-5
size: .

DNA: TGTGCCAGCAGCTCCAACACGGAGGGGCTGACAGATACGCAGTATTTT
CDR3: CASSSNTEGLTDTQYF
D: .
J: TRBJ2-3
V: TRBV7-9
size: .

DNA: TGCGCCAGCAGCGACAGCGGCTACGAGCAGTACTTC
CDR3: CASSDSGYEQYF
D: .
J: TRBJ2-7
V: TRBV5-1
size: .

DNA: TGTGCCAGCAGCGTAGCCGGACAGGGCGGTGAAAAACTGTTTTTT
CDR3: CASSVAGQGGEKLFF
D: TRBD1
J: TRBJ1-4
V: TRBV9
size: .

DNA: TGCGCCAGCAGCTCCGGGTTCCGAACTGGGGCCAACGTCCTGACTTTC
CDR3: CASSSGFRTGANVLTF
D: .
J: TRBJ2-6
V: TRBV5-1
size: few

DNA: TGTGCCAGCAGCCCTAGTCGGGACTTAAACACAGATACGCAGTATTTT
CDR3: CASSPSRDLNTDTQYF
D: .
J: TRBJ2-3
V: TRBV13
size: once

DNA: TGTGCCAGCAGTTTCGATTGGCGGACCCTATCCGAGCAGTTCTTC
CDR3: CASSFDWRTLSEQFF
D: .
J: TRBJ2-1
V: TRBV27
size: once

DNA: TGTGCCAGCAGTTTCTCCTCCTACGAGCAGTACTTC
CDR3: CASSFSSYEQYF
D: .
J: TRBJ2-7
V: TRBV28
size: .

DNA: TGTGCCAGCAGGAGAAGACTGGAACCCTACAATGAGCAGTTCTTC
CDR3: CASRRRLEPYNEQFF
D: .
J: TRBJ2-1
V: TRBV2
size: .

DNA: TGTGCCAGCAGGAGTTACGGGGGCACTGAAGCTTTCTTT
CDR3: CASRSYGGTEAFF
D: .
J: TRBJ1-1
V: TRBV2
size: few

DNA: TGTGCCAGCAGTTTAGACGGTCGGCGCAATCAGCCCCAGCATTTT
CDR3: CASSLDGRRNQPQHF
D: .
J: TRBJ1-5
V: TRBV27
size: few

DNA: TGTGCCAGCAGACCTATAGGAACAGGAAACACTGAAGCTTTCTTT
CDR3: CASRPIGTGNTEAFF
D: .
J: TRBJ1-1
V: TRBV6-5
size: .

DNA: TGTGCCAGCAGCTTAGCCAGAGCAGGGCGTCGCGGTGGAAACACCATATATTTT
CDR3: CASSLARAGRRGGNTIYF
D: .
J: TRBJ1-3
V: TRBV7-8
size: .

DNA: TGTGCCAGCAGCGTTCAGAAAACAGATACGCAGTATTTT
CDR3: CASSVQKTDTQYF
D: .
J: TRBJ2-3
V: TRBV9
size: .

DNA: TGTGCTAGTGCCCCGGACCAATACAATGAGCAGTTCTTC
CDR3: CASAPDQYNEQFF
D: .
J: TRBJ2-1
V: TRBV12-5
size: .

DNA: TGTGCCAGCAGCGTGTCGGAGGGTCGGTACACTGAAGCTTTCTTT
CDR3: CASSVSEGRYTEAFF
D: .
J: TRBJ1-1
V: TRBV9
size: .

DNA: TGTGCCTGTCATAGCGGGAGGGCATCGTGGGAGACCCAGTACTTC
CDR3: CACHSGRASWETQYF
D: TRBD2
J: TRBJ2-5
V: TRBV30
size: .

DNA: TGCGCCAGCAGCTTGGTTACCCCCTACGAGCAGTACTTC
CDR3: CASSLVTPYEQYF
D: .
J: TRBJ2-7
V: TRBV5-1
size: .

DNA: TGTGCCAGCAGCCAAGATAGGGCGGCAGATACGCAGTATTTT
CDR3: CASSQDRAADTQYF
D: .
J: TRBJ2-3
V: TRBV4-2
size: .

DNA: TGTGCCAGCTCACCGTTCACGGCAGGGGTCAGGCAAGAGACCCAGTACTTC
CDR3: CASSPFTAGVRQETQYF
D: .
J: TRBJ2-5
V: TRBV18
size: .

DNA: TGTGCCAGTAGTATAGAGCCCGCTGAGCAGTTCTTC
CDR3: CASSIEPAEQFF
D: .
J: TRBJ2-1
V: TRBV19
size: .

DNA: TGTGCCAGCAGTGAACGATTTGCAGGGGGCACGTATGGCTACACCTTC
CDR3: CASSERFAGGTYGYTF
D: TRBD1
J: TRBJ1-2
V: TRBV6-1
size: once

DNA: TGTGCCAGCAGTTTACCACCGTACCAGGGGAATGAGCAGTTCTTC
CDR3: CASSLPPYQGNEQFF
D: .
J: TRBJ2-1
V: TRBV27
size: .

DNA: TGCGCCAGCAGCTTACCGCCTGCCTATAGCAATCAGCCCCAGCATTTT
CDR3: CASSLPPAYSNQPQHF
D: .
J: TRBJ1-5
V: TRBV5-1
size: .

DNA: TGTGCCAGCAAGCCTTCACAGAACAATAATGAAAAACTGTTTTTT
CDR3: CASKPSQNNNEKLFF
D: .
J: TRBJ1-4
V: TRBV6-1
size: .

DNA: TGTGCCAGCAGCGCTGACAGGGGGCCATCCTCTGGGGCCAACGTCCTGACTTTC
CDR3: CASSADRGPSSGANVLTF
D: TRBD1
J: TRBJ2-6
V: TRBV9
size: .

DNA: TGTGCCAGCTCATCCTCCTACGAGCAGTACTTC
CDR3: CASSSSYEQYF
D: .
J: TRBJ2-7
V: TRBV18
size: .

DNA: TGTGCCAGCAGCTTAGAAAGGGCGAACACTGAAGCTTTCTTT
CDR3: CASSLERANTEAFF
D: .
J: TRBJ1-1
V: TRBV7-8
size: .

DNA: TGTGCCAGCAGCTTATACGGGACTAGCGACTCCTACGAGCAGTACTTC
CDR3: CASSLYGTSDSYEQYF
D: TRBD2
J: TRBJ2-7
V: TRBV7-3
size: .

DNA: TGTGCCAGCAGTGTCCCGAACACTGAAGCTTTCTTT
CDR3: CASSVPNTEAFF
D: .
J: TRBJ1-1
V: TRBV27
size: .

DNA: TGTGCCAGCAGCTTAATTAGGGAAACCTACGAGCAGTACTTC
CDR3: CASSLIRETYEQYF
D: .
J: TRBJ2-7
V: TRBV7-2
size: .

DNA: TGCGCCAGCATGAAGGACTACTTATACGAGCAGTACTTC
CDR3: CASMKDYLYEQYF
D: .
J: TRBJ2-7
V: TRBV10-2
size: .

DNA: TGCGCCAGCAGCTTAGCAACTAATGAAAAACTGTTTTTT
CDR3: CASSLATNEKLFF
D: .
J: TRBJ1-4
V: TRBV5-1
size: .

DNA: TGTGCTAGTGGTTCGGCCCGTTTGGAGAGCTCCTACAATGAGCAGTTCTTC
CDR3: CASGSARLESSYNEQFF
D: .
J: TRBJ2-1
V: TRBV12-5
size: .

DNA: TGTGCCAGCGCCATCCAGGGCCACCACTACAATGAGCAGTTCTTC
CDR3: CASAIQGHHYNEQFF
D: .
J: TRBJ2-1
V: TRBV7-6
size: .

DNA: TGCAGTGCTAGAGGCCCACTAGCGATGGTCTTC
CDR3: CSARGPLAMVF
D: TRBD2
J: TRBJ2-1
V: TRBV20-1
size: .

DNA: TGTGCCAGCAGTTACCAGGGAGAGGGTGAAAAACTGTTTTTT
CDR3: CASSYQGEGEKLFF
D: .
J: TRBJ1-4
V: TRBV6-6
size: .

DNA: TGTGCCAGCAGCTTCTCGGGGACCGGGCAAGAGACCCAGTACTTC
CDR3: CASSFSGTGQETQYF
D: .
J: TRBJ2-5
V: TRBV7-8
size: .

DNA: TGTGCCAGCAGCTTGGACCCAGGCACAGATACGCAGTATTTT
CDR3: CASSLDPGTDTQYF
D: .
J: TRBJ2-3
V: TRBV5-4
size: .

DNA: TGCAGCGTCCCGTGGGGGACTCGTCAAGAGACCCAGTACTTC
CDR3: CSVPWGTRQETQYF
D: .
J: TRBJ2-5
V: TRBV29-1
size: .

DNA: TGTGCCAGCAGTTTCGCGGGACAGGGTGCCTACGAGCAGTACTTC
CDR3: CASSFAGQGAYEQYF
D: TRBD1
J: TRBJ2-7
V: TRBV6-5
size: .

DNA: TGTGCCAGCAGCGGAGGGACTCGCAACTACGGACTGTTTTTT
CDR3: CASSGGTRNYGLFF
D: .
J: TRBJ1-4
V: TRBV9
size: .

DNA: TGCGCCAGCAGCTCGACAGGTAGCTCAGATACGCAGTATTTT
CDR3: CASSSTGSSDTQYF
D: .
J: TRBJ2-3
V: TRBV5-1
size: .

DNA: TGTGCCAGTATCCTTCGGCAGGGCGGCACTGAAGCTTTCTTT
CDR3: CASILRQGGTEAFF
D: .
J: TRBJ1-1
V: TRBV19
size: few

DNA: TGTGCCACCAGCAGAGCGCACGGATACTACGAGCAGTACTTC
CDR3: CATSRAHGYYEQYF
D: .
J: TRBJ2-7
V: TRBV15
size: .